This entry lists 25 T cell receptor beta chains sequenced from one sample in a study of T cell responses to AZD1222 COVID-19 vaccine. Generated by immunoSEQ multiplex PCR, the TCRdb table keeps only in-frame clones and is missing some. The table includes 150,000 to 200,000 clones, about 92% detected once. The sample consisted of peripheral blood, taken 28 days after the second AZD1222 dose. The receptors originated from an adult who received the AZD1222 COVID-19 vaccine.

The J gene is TRBJ2-1, the V gene TRBV4-2; no reliable D call. Germline-derived CDR1 and CDR2 are LGHNA and YNFKEQ. V was shortened by 4 bases and J by 10 bases, with 8 bases between the two germline ends. The CDR3 extends over 11 amino acids. CDR3 loop: CASSLGGEQFF. The CDR3 bases are TGTGCCAGCAGCCTTGGTGGGGAGCAGTTCTTC.

The chain links TRBV6-2 or TRBV6-3 to TRBJ2-1; D not certain. With 2 bases removed from V and 8 bases from J, the gap between germline ends came to 4 bases. Germline values: CDR1 MNHEY, CDR2 SVGEGT. This CDR3 region has 11 residues. The CDR3 DNA reads as TGTGCCAGCAGTTACGGGGATGAGCAGTTCTTC. Its protein product is CASSYGDEQFF.

V gene TRBV24-1 combines with J gene TRBJ1-1, with D tentatively TRBD1 (5 bases). Germline V gene lookup returns CDR1 KGHDR and CDR2 SFDVKD. This CDR3 region has 12 residues. With 3 bases removed from V and 5 bases from J, the gap between germline ends came to 6 bases. This CDR3 reads CATSDQGTEAFF. The CDR3 DNA reads TGTGCCACCAGTGATCAGGGTACTGAAGCTTTCTTT.

The chain has TRBV5-1 and TRBJ2-5, with a weak D call TRBD1 (6 bases). Trimming stripped 4 bases from V and 2 bases from J, with 15 bases between. Germline V gene sequence: CDR1 SGHRS, CDR2 YFSETQ. This CDR3 is built from 15 residues. The CDR3 nucleotides read TGCGCCAGCAGCCCAGGGACAACTTCTCAAGAGACCCAGTACTTC. Its translation: CASSPGTTSQETQYF.

This chain links TRBV27 with TRBJ1-6; D unresolved. The V end lost 8 bases, the J end lost 10 bases, and 9 bases lay between the germline ends. Germline-derived CDR1 and CDR2 are MNHEY and SMNVEV (reference sequence). The CDR3 is made up of 11 amino acids. As DNA, the CDR3 is TGTGCCAGCGGAATTGGGTCACCCCTCCACTTT. It is translated as CASGIGSPLHF.

V and J are TRBV28 and TRBJ2-7; D remains ambiguous. Germline V gene sequence: CDR1 MDHEN, CDR2 SYDVKM. The CDR3 extends over 12 amino acids. Trimming removed 5 bases from V and 12 bases from J, with 17 bases in between. Written as DNA, the CDR3 is TGTGCCAGCAGTCCCACGGCGCCGACCACGTACTTC. This sequence encodes CASSPTAPTTYF. The full variable domain, rest sourced from reference TRBV28 and TRBJ2-7, is DVKVTQSSRYLVKRTGEKVFLECVQDMDHENMFWYRQDPGLGLRLIYFSYDVKMKEKGDIPEGYSVSREKKERFSLILESASTNQTSMYLCASSPTAPTTYFGPGTRLTVT.

The chain has TRBV5-4 and TRBJ1-2; maybe TRBD1 (6 bases). V dropped 0 bases and J dropped 0 bases, with 9 bases sitting between them. The germline CDR1 and CDR2 sequences are SGHNT and YYREEE (reference sequence). This CDR3 has 15 amino acids. Written as DNA, the CDR3 is TGTGCCAGCAGCTTGGGAGGGGGGTCTAACTATGGCTACACCTTC. This encodes CASSLGGGSNYGYTF.

The V gene is TRBV28, the J gene TRBJ2-3; maybe TRBD2 (5 bases). There are 17 residues in the CDR3. Germline loops: CDR1 MDHEN, CDR2 SYDVKM. Trimming took 4 bases from V and 8 from J, leaving 25 bases between them. The CDR3 loop reads CASSSGVLPPDPGTQYF. DNA of the CDR3: TGTGCCAGCAGTTCCGGGGTCCTCCCCCCCGATCCGGGTACGCAGTATTTT.

The J gene is TRBJ1-1, the V gene TRBV10-1, with a weak D call TRBD1 (5 bases). The length of the CDR3 is 13 residues. Trimming cost V 6 bases and J 1 base, with 9 bases left between them. The germline V gene encodes CDR1 WNHNN and CDR2 SYGVQD (reference sequence). CDR3 residues: CASSRQRNTEAFF. The CDR3 DNA sequence: TGCGCCAGCAGCAGACAGAGGAACACTGAAGCTTTCTTT.

The chain couples TRBV7-6 to TRBJ1-2; D is perhaps TRBD1 (6 bases). The CDR3 contains 14 residues. The germline V and J ends were trimmed by 5 bases and 8 bases, with 18 bases remaining between them. Germline V lookup: CDR1 SGHVS, CDR2 FNYEAQ. For the CDR3, the DNA is TGTGCCAGCAGCACAGGCCCACAGGGAGGAGGCTACACCTTC. It translates to CASSTGPQGGGYTF.

The count of this clone is one. The chain couples TRBV7-8 to TRBJ2-7; 10 positions agree with TRBD2. This CDR3 spans 14 amino acids. Unmatched junction bases numbered 7, after V lost 6 bases and J lost 5 bases. Germline V gene lookup returns CDR1 SGHVS and CDR2 FQNEAQ. CDR3 sequence reads: CASSFSGGFDEQYF. The CDR3 bases are TGTGCCAGCAGTTTTAGCGGGGGGTTCGACGAGCAGTACTTC.

This clone was recorded only once. This rearrangement joins TRBV5-1 to TRBJ2-1; 11 bases map to TRBD1. The CDR3 is made up of 15 amino acids. Trimming took 4 bases from V and 6 from J; bases not matched to a gene: 6. Germline V gene sequence: CDR1 SGHRS, CDR2 YFSETQ. DNA for the CDR3: TGCGCCAGCAGCACCGGACAGGGGGCAGGCAATGAGCAGTTCTTC. Encoded protein: CASSTGQGAGNEQFF.

The chain combines TRBV7-9 with TRBJ1-2, with 9 bases identical to TRBD1. This CDR3 is 15 amino acids long. The germline gives CDR1 SEHNR, CDR2 FQNEAQ (reference sequence). J lost 8 bases, V lost 3 bases, and 10 bases had no gene match. The CDR3 is CASSLAGQGTVGYTF. DNA for the CDR3: TGTGCCAGCAGCTTGGCGGGACAGGGAACGGTAGGCTACACCTTC.

This rearrangement joins TRBV7-9 to TRBJ2-2, with TRBD2 identical over 7 bases. Losses at the gene ends were 7 bases for V and 4 bases for J; bases not matched to a gene: 15. From germline, CDR1 is SEHNR and CDR2 FQNEAQ (reference sequence). This CDR3 region has 17 residues. The CDR3: CASTAYTGLGPTGELFF. DNA for the CDR3: TGTGCCAGCACCGCTTATACCGGACTAGGCCCCACCGGGGAGCTGTTTTTT. The full variable domain, in which reference TRBV7-9 and TRBJ2-2 provide the parts outside the CDR3, is DTGVSQNPRHKITKRGQNVTFRCDPISEHNRLYWYRQTLGQGPEFLTYFQNEAQLEKSRLLSDRFSAERPKGSFSTLEIQRTEQGDSAMYLCASTAYTGLGPTGELFFGEGSRLTVL.

The V gene is TRBV9, the J gene TRBJ1-6; no definite D call. V was clipped by 3 bases and J by 7 bases, with 5 bases between them. Germline-derived CDR1 and CDR2 are SGDLS and YYNGEE. The CDR3 is made up of 12 amino acids. The chain's CDR3 is CASSAVNSPLHF. The CDR3, as DNA: TGTGCCAGCAGCGCAGTAAATTCACCCCTCCACTTT.

The chain joins TRBV10-3 to TRBJ2-6, with TRBD1 identical over 8 bases. The CDR3 is 13 amino acids. Germline trimming cut 10 bases from V and 11 bases from J; bases unmatched to any gene: 10. CDR1 is ENHRY, CDR2 SYGVKD, per germline. In DNA, the CDR3 is TGTGCCACGCACTCGGACAGGGAATACGTCCTGACTTTC. Encoded protein: CATHSDREYVLTF.

V gene TRBV5-4 combines with J gene TRBJ1-2; unclear D gene. CDR1 and CDR2 from the germline V gene are SGHNT and YYREEE (reference sequence). The CDR3 has 14 amino acids. The V end was cut by 1 base, the J end by 5 bases, with 12 bases between. The CDR3 protein is CASSLQAGPYGYTF. CDR3 coding DNA: TGTGCCAGCAGCTTGCAAGCCGGCCCATATGGCTACACCTTC.

The J gene is TRBJ2-4, the V gene TRBV4-2, with D perhaps TRBD1 or TRBD2 (6 bases each). CDR1 is LGHNA, CDR2 YNFKEQ, per germline. This CDR3 has 16 residues. The V gene lost 2 bases and the J gene lost 9 bases, with 20 bases spanning the gap. CDR3 protein: CASSQKRGAESGIQYF. For the CDR3, the DNA is TGTGCCAGCAGCCAAAAGAGGGGGGCCGAATCCGGCATTCAGTACTTC.

The chain carries TRBV27 and TRBJ1-5; a possible D gene is TRBD1 (6 bases). The CDR3 is 12 amino acids. V was trimmed by 4 bases and J by 6 bases, leaving 7 bases between them. Germline V gives CDR1 MNHEY, CDR2 SMNVEV (reference sequence). The CDR3 sequence is CASSSQGQPQHF. The CDR3 nucleotides are TGTGCCAGCAGTTCACAGGGTCAGCCCCAGCATTTT.

The chain is built from TRBV11-3 and TRBJ2-2; D is unresolved. The V end lost 6 bases, the J end lost 1 base, and 3 bases lay between the germline ends. In germline, CDR1 is SGHNT, CDR2 YENEEA. CDR3 size: 12 residues. DNA for the CDR3: TGTGCCAGCAGTCAGAACACCGGGGAGCTGTTTTTT. Translating it yields CASSQNTGELFF.

The count of this clone is one. V usage is TRBV7-9 and J usage is TRBJ2-3; no firm D call. The V gene's germline CDR1 is SEHNR and CDR2 FQNEAQ (reference sequence). This CDR3 has 15 amino acids. Trimming shortened V by 1 base and J by 0 bases, and 8 bases separated the two germline ends. The CDR3 DNA is TGTGCCAGCAGCTTAGGACTTGTAAGCACAGATACGCAGTATTTT. It specifies CASSLGLVSTDTQYF.

The rearrangement links TRBV11-3 to TRBJ2-7, with D perhaps TRBD2 (6 bases). The germline V gene encodes CDR1 SGHNT and CDR2 YENEEA. V lost 5 bases and J lost 6, with 23 bases in between. CDR3 length: 16 amino acids. CDR3: CASSPSAGTALFEQYF. The CDR3 DNA reads TGTGCCAGCAGCCCTAGCGCCGGGACGGCGCTCTTCGAGCAGTACTTC.

The gene calls are TRBV10-3 and TRBJ1-2; TRBD1 might be the D (5 bases). The germline V and J ends were trimmed by 4 bases and 6 bases, with 24 bases remaining between them. This CDR3 region has 17 residues. CDR1 ENHRY and CDR2 SYGVKD come from the germline V gene. In nucleotides, the CDR3 is TGTGCCATCAGTGCTCTGGGCAGGGAGGCGGGTGGCGATGGCTACACCTTC. This encodes CAISALGREAGGDGYTF.

CDR3 nucleotides: TGTGCCAGCAGCCCGGACAGCCGCTCTGGAAACACCATATATTTT. It translates to CASSPDSRSGNTIYF. The gene calls are TRBV2 and TRBJ1-3; weak D call: TRBD1 (6 bases). Germline-derived CDR1 and CDR2 are SNHLY and FYNNEI. The length of the CDR3 is 15 residues. The ends were cut back, 6 bases at V and 0 bases at J, with 12 bases in the middle.

In DNA form, the CDR3 reads TGTGCCAGTAGTATTCTAGCGGGGAGCCAAGAGACCCAGTACTTC. Its protein product is CASSILAGSQETQYF. The chain has TRBV19 and TRBJ2-5; 9 bases agree with TRBD2. Per germline, CDR1 LNHDA and CDR2 SQIVND (reference sequence). Unmatched junction bases numbered 3, after V lost 3 bases and J lost 1 base. This CDR3 is 15 amino acids long.